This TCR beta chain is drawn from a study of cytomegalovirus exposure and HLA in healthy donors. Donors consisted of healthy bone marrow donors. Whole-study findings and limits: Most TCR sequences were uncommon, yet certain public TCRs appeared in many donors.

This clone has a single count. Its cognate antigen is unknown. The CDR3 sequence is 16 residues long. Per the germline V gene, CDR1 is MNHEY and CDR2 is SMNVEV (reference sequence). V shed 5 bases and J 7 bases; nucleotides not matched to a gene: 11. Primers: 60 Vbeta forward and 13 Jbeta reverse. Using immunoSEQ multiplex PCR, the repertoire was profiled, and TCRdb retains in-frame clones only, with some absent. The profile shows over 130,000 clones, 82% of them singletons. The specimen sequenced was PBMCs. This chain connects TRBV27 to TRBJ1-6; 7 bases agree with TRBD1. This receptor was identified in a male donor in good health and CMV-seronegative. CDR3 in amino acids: CASSPFPGQQNSPLHF. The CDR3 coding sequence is TGTGCCAGCAGTCCGTTTCCGGGACAGCAAAATTCACCCCTCCACTTT.